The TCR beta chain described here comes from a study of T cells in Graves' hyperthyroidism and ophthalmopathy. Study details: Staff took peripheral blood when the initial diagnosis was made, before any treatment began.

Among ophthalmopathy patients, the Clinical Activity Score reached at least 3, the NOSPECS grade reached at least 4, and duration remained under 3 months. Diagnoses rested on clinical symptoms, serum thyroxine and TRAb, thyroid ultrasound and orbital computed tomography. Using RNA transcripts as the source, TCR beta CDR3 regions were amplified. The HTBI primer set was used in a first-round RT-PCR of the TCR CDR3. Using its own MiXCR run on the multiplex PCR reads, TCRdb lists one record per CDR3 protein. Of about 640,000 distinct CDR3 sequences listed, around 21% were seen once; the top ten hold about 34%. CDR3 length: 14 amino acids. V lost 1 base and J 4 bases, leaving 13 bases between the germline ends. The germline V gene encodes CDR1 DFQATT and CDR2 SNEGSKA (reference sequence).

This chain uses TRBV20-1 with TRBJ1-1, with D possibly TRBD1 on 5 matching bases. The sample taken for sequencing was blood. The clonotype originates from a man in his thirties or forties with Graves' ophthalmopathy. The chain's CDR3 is CSARGDRGGTEAFF. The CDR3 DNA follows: TGCAGTGCTAGAGGCGACCGGGGGGGCACTGAAGCTTTCTTT.